A single TCR beta chain is shown here with its context. Clinical history as reported by participants underpinned cohort assignment. This sample was taken from a study of blood T cell repertoires in COVID-19. Study in general: The United States, Italy and Spain were the sources of the acute and convalescent COVID-19 samples.

Germline CDR1 reads LGHDT; CDR2 reads YNNKEL (reference sequence). V was trimmed by 4 bases and J by 2 bases, leaving 12 bases between them. The CDR3 has 16 residues. Original methodology: Amplified reference gene primers provided the basis for estimating nucleated cell counts. Measured with immunoSEQ multiplex PCR; TCRdb has only the in-frame clones, and not every one. V, J and clone size derive from that table, while D and trimming were established from the DNA sequence. Of hundreds of thousands of clones listed, approximately 83% were seen once; the top ten hold about 3.5%. The rearrangement uses TRBV3-1 (or the pseudogene TRBV3-2) and TRBJ2-6; weak D call: TRBD2 (5 bases). Sequencing was carried out using PBMCs or T cells enriched from blood (not recorded which). This TCR was recovered from a woman in her thirties or forties with acute COVID-19. CDR3 amino acids: CASSPTDSAGANVLTF. CDR3 DNA sequence: TGTGCCAGCAGCCCAACGGACTCGGCTGGGGCCAACGTCCTGACTTTC.